This T cell receptor beta chain emerged from a study of human T cells and chemical hapten exposure. TCRdb independently ran MiXCR on the RACE reads; one entry per CDR3 protein. The sample consists of some 98,000 distinct CDR3 sequences, approximately 10% of them appearing once. Regarding time point: pre-sensitization, week 0. Stated treatment: therapeutic diphenylcyclopropenone sensitization with weekly scalp DPC. This CDR3 has 12 residues. Trimming left V 4 bases short and J 3 bases short, with 7 bases between. Germline loops: CDR1 SQVTM, CDR2 ANQGSEA. This clonotype was detected a few times. The clonotype originates from an older woman with alopecia areata. Some clones in this sample may be carry-over from other donors' samples. The chain uses TRBV29-1 and TRBJ1-3; D is unresolved. Sequences were derived from whole blood, sampled in connection with sensitization to the hapten diphenylcyclopropenone (DPC). The CDR3 sequence is CSVVSSGNTIYF. CDR3 nucleotides: TGCAGCGTTGTATCGAGTGGAAACACCATATATTTT.